The clone carrying this T cell receptor (beta chain) has only a few counts. Its antigen is unknown. This entry belongs to a study of T cells after yellow fever vaccination. The CDR3 totals 16 residues. Trimming removed 6 bases from V and 2 bases from J; junction bases left unmatched: 9. The germline V gene encodes CDR1 ENHRY and CDR2 SYGVKD. Study-wide results and caveats: Among primary-vaccination clones, most reappeared after the booster, at 96% for CD4 and more than 85% for CD8. Abundant clonotypes from the bulk population could have been carried over as contaminants into FACS-sorted repertoires. Peaking on day 5 versus 15, the secondary response was faster but weaker.

TCRdb called the 5' RACE reads again in MiXCR, with one record for every CDR3 protein. The sample lists some 340,000 distinct CDR3 sequences, approximately 11% occurring once. This specimen consisted of CD4+ T cells sorted from PBMCs, obtained 45 days after the yellow fever booster vaccination. This chain uses TRBV10-3 with TRBJ1-2, with 10 bases fitting TRBD1. The TCR sequence derives from a man between 18 and 29 years old who received the YFV17D yellow fever vaccine. CDR3 sequence (DNA): TGTGCCATCAGGGGAGACAGGGGGCCTCTGAACTATGGCTACACCTTC. Amino acids: CAIRGDRGPLNYGYTF.